Listed below are T cell receptor beta chains from one sample, sequenced in a study of blood T cell repertoires in COVID-19. The assay was immunoSEQ multiplex PCR, and TCRdb's table has in-frame clones only and misses some. The data contain about 220,000 clones, 80% to 90% of them seen just once; the ten biggest clones take up approximately 2%. The specimen sequenced was peripheral blood. These TCRs come from a man aged 35 to 55 who had recovered from COVID-19. CDR3s include the opening cysteine and the closing phenylalanine or tryptophan. Each record gives: clone size, J gene, V gene, CDR3 protein. Part of the rows lack a size; the others show once, few, many or a class for expanded clones.

few,TRBJ1-4,TRBV19,CASSQVGGYEKLFF
once,TRBJ1-2,TRBV10-3,CATSLNYGYTF
.,TRBJ2-7,TRBV7-2,CASSLVGGQVSYEQYF
.,TRBJ2-5,TRBV11-3,CASSSVFSNPGAETQYF
.,TRBJ2-7,TRBV19,CASSIGGTAAYEQYF
few,TRBJ1-2,TRBV7-2,CASSLKAGQGSGGYTF
.,TRBJ2-3,TRBV9,CASSTAGEPWITDTQYF
.,TRBJ2-7,TRBV29-1,CSGGLADEQYF
.,TRBJ2-3,TRBV5-1,CASSSGLNTDTQYF
.,TRBJ1-4,TRBV10-2,CASTEQRNEKLFF
.,TRBJ1-2,TRBV5-4,CASSLSGDGNYGYTF
once,TRBJ2-7,TRBV19,CASSIDRGAEQYF
.,TRBJ1-1,TRBV6-1,CASSERGPTEAFF
.,TRBJ1-1,TRBV15,CATSRGEVSDTEAFF
.,TRBJ1-1,TRBV7-2,CASSLEGWVERAEAFF
.,TRBJ2-5,TRBV9,CASSVAQQETQYF
.,TRBJ2-7,TRBV10-2,CASSVVKTEIVGEQYF
.,TRBJ2-3,TRBV18,CASSPLASTDTQYF
.,TRBJ2-5,TRBV30,CAWSPPATSADVAQYF
few,TRBJ1-6,TRBV3-1/TRBV3-2,CASSPRGSDNSPLHF
.,TRBJ2-1,TRBV19,CASRIGRGTSGNNEQFF
.,TRBJ1-2,TRBV7-6,CASSLWETGGYTF
.,TRBJ2-5,TRBV4-3,CASSQDYDRVETQYF
.,TRBJ1-2,TRBV27,CASSLTGDYLIYGYTF
.,TRBJ2-3,TRBV6-6,CASSSTQGLSTDTQYF
once,TRBJ2-2,TRBV27,CASSLHRGDDTGELFF
.,TRBJ2-7,TRBV6-5,CASRKTSYEQYF
.,TRBJ2-1,TRBV7-2,CASSLALAYNEQFF
.,TRBJ2-1,TRBV24-1,CATSDPIGNEQFF
.,TRBJ1-2,TRBV7-2,CASSFYRINYGYTF
.,TRBJ2-2,TRBV7-7,CASSLTVTGELFF
.,TRBJ1-4,TRBV29-1,CSVRQVHNEKLFF
.,TRBJ1-6,TRBV5-5,CASTRQGGNNSPLHF
.,TRBJ2-2,TRBV7-2,CASSFKTGTRGFGGELFF
.,TRBJ2-7,TRBV2,CASRRTSGPYEQYF
.,TRBJ2-3,TRBV19,CASVSSGTDTQYF
few,TRBJ2-1,TRBV11-3,CASSLTRNEQFF
.,TRBJ1-2,TRBV27,CASSPQSGRDDYGYTF
.,TRBJ1-1,TRBV18,CASSPGIIVNTEAFF
.,TRBJ1-4,TRBV9,CASSVGPNEKLFF
.,TRBJ2-3,TRBV7-8,CASSLGTSGMTDTQYF
once,TRBJ2-7,TRBV5-5,CASSLMTWDSINYEQYF
once,TRBJ2-1,TRBV5-4,CASSASGLSSYNEQFF
.,TRBJ1-1,TRBV5-6,CASSTTTGNTEAFF
.,TRBJ2-4,TRBV30,CAWIQSGAKNIQYF
.,TRBJ2-3,TRBV6-5,CASSYSRGSITDTQYF